The present T cell receptor beta chain was sequenced within a study of blood T cell repertoires in COVID-19. Across the study: Nucleic acid was either cDNA or gDNA, and it came from T cells, B-cell-depleted T cells, or PBMCs.

As processed by the authors: Amplification of reference gene primers was used by the study to estimate nucleated cell counts. Data came from immunoSEQ multiplex PCR; TCRdb stores just in-frame clones and leaves some out. V and J calls and clone size are copied from that table; D and trimming were computed from the DNA. The sample has 70,000 to 95,000 clones, almost 90% seen once; the top ten hold about 4.8%. The V gene end was trimmed by 5 bases and the J gene end by 9 bases; junction bases not matched to a gene: 14. Germline V lookup: CDR1 SGHTS, CDR2 YDEGEE. The CDR3 is made up of 16 amino acids. This chain connects TRBV5-8 to TRBJ1-6; 7 bases are a match to TRBD1. The sequenced sample was peripheral blood. This clonotype was sampled from a woman older than 75 with acute or convalescent COVID-19. CDR3 in DNA: TGTGCCAGCAGTTTTGGAACCGGGACAGCGGTTTCACCCCTCCACTTT. Its translation: CASSFGTGTAVSPLHF.